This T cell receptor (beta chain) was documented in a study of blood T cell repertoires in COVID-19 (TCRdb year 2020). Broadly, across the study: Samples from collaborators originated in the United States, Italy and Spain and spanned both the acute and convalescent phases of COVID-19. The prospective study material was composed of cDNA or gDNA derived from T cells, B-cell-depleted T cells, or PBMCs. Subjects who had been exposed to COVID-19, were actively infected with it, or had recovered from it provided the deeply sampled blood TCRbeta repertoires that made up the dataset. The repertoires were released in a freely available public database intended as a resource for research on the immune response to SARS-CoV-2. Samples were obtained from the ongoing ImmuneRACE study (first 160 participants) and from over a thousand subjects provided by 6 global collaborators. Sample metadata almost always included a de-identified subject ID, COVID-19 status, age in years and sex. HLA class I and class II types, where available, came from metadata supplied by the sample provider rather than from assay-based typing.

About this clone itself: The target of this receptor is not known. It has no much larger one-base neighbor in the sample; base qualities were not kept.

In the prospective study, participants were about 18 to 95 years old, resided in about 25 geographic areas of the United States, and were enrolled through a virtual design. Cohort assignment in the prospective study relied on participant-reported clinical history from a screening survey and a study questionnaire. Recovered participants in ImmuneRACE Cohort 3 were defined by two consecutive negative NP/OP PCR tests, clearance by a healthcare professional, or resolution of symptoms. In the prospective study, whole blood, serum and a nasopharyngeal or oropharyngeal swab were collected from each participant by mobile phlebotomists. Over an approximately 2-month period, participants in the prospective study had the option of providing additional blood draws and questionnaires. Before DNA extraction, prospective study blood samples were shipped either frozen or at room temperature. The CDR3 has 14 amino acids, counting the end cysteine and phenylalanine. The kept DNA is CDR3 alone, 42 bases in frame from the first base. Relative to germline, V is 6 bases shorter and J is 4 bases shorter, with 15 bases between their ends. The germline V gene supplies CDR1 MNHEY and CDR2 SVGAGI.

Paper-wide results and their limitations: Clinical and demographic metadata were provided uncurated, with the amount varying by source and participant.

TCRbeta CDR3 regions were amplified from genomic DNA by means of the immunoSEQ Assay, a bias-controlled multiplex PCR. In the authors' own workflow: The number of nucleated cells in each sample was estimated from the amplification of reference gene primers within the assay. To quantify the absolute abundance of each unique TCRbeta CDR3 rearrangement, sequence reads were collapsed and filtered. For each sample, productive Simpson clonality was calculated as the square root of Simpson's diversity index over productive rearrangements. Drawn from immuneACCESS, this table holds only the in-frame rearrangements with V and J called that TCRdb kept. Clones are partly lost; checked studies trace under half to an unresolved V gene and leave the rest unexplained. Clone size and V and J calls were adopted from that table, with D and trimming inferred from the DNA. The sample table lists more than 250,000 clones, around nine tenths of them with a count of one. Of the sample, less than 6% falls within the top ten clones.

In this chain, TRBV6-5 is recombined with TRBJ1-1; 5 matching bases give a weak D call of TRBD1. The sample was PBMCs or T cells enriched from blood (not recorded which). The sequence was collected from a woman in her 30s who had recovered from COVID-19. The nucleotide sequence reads TGTGCCAGCAGAGGCGGGCCCGGGGGCACTGAAGCTTTCTTT. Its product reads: CASRGGPGGTEAFF.